This T cell receptor beta chain was captured by sequencing in a study of blood T cell repertoires in COVID-19. Profiled with immunoSEQ multiplex PCR; TCRdb holds only in-frame clones, not every one. The sample holds approximately 150,000 clones; approximately 90% are singletons and the top ten take about 2.5%. The TCR comes from a human donor with COVID-19, enrolled during active disease. The donor label of this sample is uncertain. Sequencing was done on a sample of peripheral blood.

In DNA, the CDR3 is TGTGCCAGCAGCTCGACTAGCGGGAGCAATGAGCAGTTCTTC. As protein: CASSSTSGSNEQFF. This chain uses TRBV7-2 with TRBJ2-1; the match to TRBD2 covers 12 bases. Germline V gene data show CDR1 as SGHTA and CDR2 as FQGNSA. This CDR3 has 14 amino acids. The V and J ends lost 4 bases and 6 bases, in that order; junction bases with no gene match: 1.